Below, 16 T cell receptor beta chains from the same sample are listed, as sequenced in a study of blood T cell repertoires in COVID-19. Assay used: immunoSEQ multiplex PCR; TCRdb lists only in-frame clones, some missing. The data contain fewer than 120,000 clones, 72% of them singletons. Material for sequencing was peripheral blood. These receptors originate from a woman in her sixties or seventies with acute or convalescent COVID-19.

The chain employs TRBV2 and TRBJ2-1, with TRBD2 as a possible D gene (5 bases). The CDR3 contains 13 residues. V shed 1 base and J shed 13 bases, with 14 bases lying between them. Germline V gene sequence: CDR1 SNHLY, CDR2 FYNNEI. DNA of the CDR3: TGTGCCAGCAGTGAAGTCACAAGAGGGTCCCAGTTCTTC. This translates into CASSEVTRGSQFF. The entire variable domain, with the rest obtained from reference TRBV2 and TRBJ2-1, is as follows: EPEVTQTPSHQVTQMGQEVILRCVPISNHLYFYWYRQILGQKVEFLVSFYNNEISEKSEIFDDQFSVERPDGSNFTLKIRSTKLEDSAMYFCASSEVTRGSQFFGPGTRLTVL.

The chain uses TRBV5-1 and TRBJ2-3, with TRBD2 identical over 7 bases. V trimming: 6 bases; J trimming: 1 base; junction bases outside the gene matches: 8. Germline V gene data show CDR1 as SGHRS and CDR2 as YFSETQ. The length of the CDR3 is 15 residues. CDR3 DNA sequence: TGCGCCAGCACCCAGGGCCGGGGGGGCACAGATACGCAGTATTTT. This sequence encodes CASTQGRGGTDTQYF.

This clone showed up just once. The V gene is TRBV6-5, the J gene TRBJ2-7, with TRBD2 matching 9 bases. The CDR3 contains 15 residues. Unmatched junction bases numbered 7, after V lost 4 bases and J lost 3 bases. Germline V lookup: CDR1 MNHEY, CDR2 SVGAGI. The CDR3 protein is CASSWGAGGNYEQYF. In DNA form, the CDR3 reads TGTGCCAGCAGTTGGGGAGCGGGGGGAAACTACGAGCAGTACTTC.

The chain uses TRBV9 and TRBJ1-3; no clear D. The CDR3 is 15 amino acids. CDR1 and CDR2 (germline): SGDLS, YYNGEE. Trimming left V 3 bases short and J 3 bases short, with 13 bases between. DNA for the CDR3: TGTGCCAGCAGCGCGGACTTGTCGTTTGGAAACACCATATATTTT. Its translation is CASSADLSFGNTIYF.

This rearrangement joins TRBV10-3 to TRBJ1-5, with 7 positions matching TRBD1. This CDR3 has 13 residues. The V gene's germline CDR1 is ENHRY and CDR2 SYGVKD. V gave up 8 bases and J gave up 6 bases; unmatched junction bases: 7. The CDR3 nucleotides are TGTGCCATCGCCGGGGACAGAGGTCAGCCCCAGCATTTT. Protein sequence: CAIAGDRGQPQHF.

The V gene is TRBV5-8, the J gene TRBJ1-4, with D hard to call. The V and J ends lost 0 bases and 3 bases respectively, with 9 bases between them. The CDR3 totals 15 residues. Germline V gene data show CDR1 as SGHTS and CDR2 as YDEGEE. The CDR3 spells CASSLGGLANEKLFF. The DNA for the CDR3 is TGTGCCAGCAGCTTGGGAGGGCTAGCTAATGAAAAACTGTTTTTT.

CDR3 in amino acids: CASSMGRLPLAFF. The CDR3 DNA is TGTGCCAGTAGTATGGGCAGGCTACCCTTGGCTTTCTTT. The chain combines TRBV19 with TRBJ1-1; D gene unclear. This CDR3 is 13 amino acids long. The germline gives CDR1 LNHDA, CDR2 SQIVND (reference sequence). The V end lost 3 bases, the J end lost 11 bases, and 16 bases lay between the germline ends.

The genes are TRBV27 and TRBJ1-6; D is possibly TRBD1 (5 bases). Germline assignment: CDR1 MNHEY and CDR2 SMNVEV (reference sequence). The ends were cut back, 3 bases at V and 8 bases at J, with 11 bases in the middle. CDR3 length: 14 residues. The DNA for the CDR3 is TGTGCCAGCAGTTTCCGGGGGAACTATTCACCCCTCCACTTT. Translated, it gives CASSFRGNYSPLHF.

A few counts support this clone. The chain combines TRBV19 with TRBJ1-1, with D hard to call. The CDR3 consists of 14 residues. Germline CDR1 and CDR2: LNHDA and SQIVND (reference sequence). The V end was cut by 5 bases, the J end by 0 bases, with 10 bases between. The CDR3 is CASSPNYMNTEAFF. CDR3 nucleotide sequence: TGTGCCAGTAGTCCGAACTATATGAACACTGAAGCTTTCTTT.

V and J are TRBV2 and TRBJ1-3, with D possibly being TRBD1 (5 bases). V lost 7 bases, J lost 0 bases, and 10 bases lay in between. Per germline, CDR1 SNHLY and CDR2 FYNNEI. CDR3 length: 14 residues. The CDR3 sequence: CASKRDYSGNTIYF. For the CDR3, the DNA is TGTGCCAGCAAGAGGGACTACTCTGGAAACACCATATATTTT.

The rearrangement joins TRBV3-1 (or the pseudogene TRBV3-2) to TRBJ1-1; D is ambiguous. CDR3 length: 14 residues. Trimming shortened V by 1 base and J by 8 bases, and 14 bases separated the two germline ends. CDR1 is LGHDT, CDR2 YNNKEL, per germline (reference sequence). In nucleotides, the CDR3 is TGTGCCAGCAGCCAAGCAAGGGCTCGAGGGGAAGCTTTCTTT. Translating it yields CASSQARARGEAFF.

This chain links TRBV9 with TRBJ2-5; 12 nucleotides match TRBD2. Per the germline V gene, CDR1 is SGDLS and CDR2 is YYNGEE. The CDR3 totals 16 residues. The J segment lost 5 bases and the V segment lost 4 bases, leaving 9 bases of the junction unmatched. The CDR3 reads CASSPRLAGAQETQYF. CDR3 sequence (DNA): TGTGCCAGCAGCCCCCGACTAGCGGGGGCTCAGGAGACCCAGTACTTC.

This clone was seen a single time. The chain has TRBV18 and TRBJ2-1, with D possibly being TRBD2 (5 bases). CDR1 and CDR2 from the germline V gene are KGHSH and LQKENI. V was trimmed by 0 bases and J by 0 bases, leaving 12 bases between them. The CDR3 loop spans 17 amino acids. The DNA of the CDR3 is TGTGCCAGCTCACCACCGCTAGCCAGCTTCTCCTACAATGAGCAGTTCTTC. Translated: CASSPPLASFSYNEQFF.

The V gene is TRBV6-2 or TRBV6-3, the J gene TRBJ1-5, with 7 bases aligning to TRBD1. Looked up from germline, CDR1 is MNHEY and CDR2 is SVGEGT. This CDR3 is 15 amino acids long. V trimming: 5 bases; J trimming: 3 bases; junction bases outside the gene matches: 7. This CDR3 reads CASSDREKFNQPQHF. The CDR3, as DNA: TGTGCCAGCAGTGACAGGGAAAAGTTCAATCAGCCCCAGCATTTT.

This sequence joins TRBV5-1 and TRBJ2-2; possible D gene TRBD1, 6 bases. The CDR3 has 16 residues. CDR1 is SGHRS, CDR2 YFSETQ, per germline. V gave up 4 bases and J gave up 4 bases, with 17 bases separating them. The CDR3 DNA sequence: TGCGCCAGCAGCCCAGGGGTGGGGATTGGCACCGGGGAGCTGTTTTTT. It encodes CASSPGVGIGTGELFF.

The V and J genes are TRBV3-1 (or the pseudogene TRBV3-2) and TRBJ1-1; TRBD1 is a possible D gene (6 bases). Trimming removed 4 bases from V and 1 base from J, with 10 bases in between. The CDR3 runs 14 residues. Per the germline V gene, CDR1 is LGHDT and CDR2 is YNNKEL (reference sequence). The CDR3 region has the DNA TGTGCCAGCAGCCTAAAGGACAGGAACACTGAAGCTTTCTTT. It translates to CASSLKDRNTEAFF.